These 2 T cell receptor beta chains share one sample of origin, sequenced in a study of radiation and T cells in renal cell carcinoma. Time point here: blood 2 weeks post-SBRT. Treatment noted: 15 Gy SBRT to primary tumor, nephrectomy 4 weeks later. TCRdb's table, derived via immunoSEQ multiplex PCR, lists solely in-frame clones and lacks some. Of about 130,000 clones in the sample, around 89% were seen once. The sample in question was blood, obtained from a patient whose treatment included radiotherapy and nephrectomy. The receptor source for this set is a woman between 70 and 85 years old with renal cell carcinoma.

The chain has TRBV2 and TRBJ2-5, with 13 bases aligning to TRBD2. There are 17 residues in the CDR3. The germline gives CDR1 SNHLY, CDR2 FYNNEI. Germline trimming cut 6 bases from V and 3 bases from J; bases unmatched to any gene: 10. CDR3 residues: CASRELAGGQFKETQYF. As DNA, the CDR3 is TGTGCCAGCAGGGAACTAGCGGGGGGGCAATTTAAAGAGACCCAGTACTTC.

The chain is built from TRBV5-1 and TRBJ2-7, with 9 bases fitting TRBD1. Germline lookup yields CDR1 SGHRS and CDR2 YFSETQ. V lost 5 bases to trimming and J lost 4 bases; unmatched junction nucleotides: 7. CDR3 length: 14 amino acids. The CDR3, as DNA: TGCGCCAGCAGTGCGAGCGGACAGGGGTACGAGCAGTACTTC. Translation: CASSASGQGYEQYF.